This T cell receptor beta chain was profiled in a study of radiation and T cells in renal cell carcinoma. Overall study: Nephrectomy followed 15 Gy stereotactic body radiation by 4 weeks. Study findings and constraints: Pretreatment tumor biopsies were lacking, so baseline clonotypes are unknown. In blood, top tumor clones expanded by 2 weeks, shrinking by 4.

TCRdb keeps only in-frame clones here, not all; method: immunoSEQ multiplex PCR. The data show 70,000 to 100,000 clones, with 80% to 90% seen just once and approximately 22% held by the top ten. Comment on this clone: Its antigen is as yet unknown.

Time point described: blood 2 weeks post-SBRT. Sample treatment: 15 Gy SBRT to primary tumor, nephrectomy 4 weeks later. Serial blood draws occurred at baseline and 2 and 4 weeks post-SBRT. The source material was blood, sampled from a patient whose treatment included radiotherapy and nephrectomy. This TCR was sampled from a woman aged 45-59 years with renal cell carcinoma.

CDR3 sequence: CASSVTGAGQANYGYTF. The CDR3 DNA reads TGTGCCAGCAGCGTCACCGGTGCGGGACAGGCGAACTATGGCTACACCTTC. The chain has TRBV7-9 and TRBJ1-2, with 8 bases aligning to TRBD1. With V trimmed by 5 bases and J by 2 bases, 13 bases remained unmatched. This CDR3 spans 17 amino acids. The germline V gene has CDR1 SEHNR and CDR2 FQNEAQ (reference sequence).